The 16 T cell receptor beta chains below all came from one sample that was sequenced in a study of metastatic and nonmetastatic thyroid tumors. MiXCR re-clonotyped the PCR reads for TCRdb. The table records tens of thousands of clones, roughly 15% of them present only once. No patient had received any treatment before thyroid surgery. The sequenced material came from blood. These TCRs come from a female donor with papillary thyroid cancer or a benign thyroid nodule (not recorded which). Some clones in this sample may be carry-over from other donors' samples.

This clone was detected only a few times. The V gene is TRBV24-1, the J gene TRBJ2-5; TRBD2 matches at 13 bases. Losses at the gene ends were 6 bases for V and 5 bases for J; bases not matched to a gene: 5. Germline CDR1 is KGHDR and CDR2 is SFDVKD. The CDR3 spans 15 residues. CDR3 in DNA: TGTGCCACCAGTACTAGCGGGGGGGCCGCGGAGACCCAGTACTTC. Protein: CATSTSGGAAETQYF.

This clone was observed a few times. A much larger clone differs by one base, so this may be a read error. Distinct nucleotide sequences in the sample also encode this CDR3. V usage is TRBV20-1 and J usage is TRBJ1-5; no definite D call. Germline CDR1 and CDR2: DFQATT and SNEGSKA (reference sequence). The CDR3 contains 15 residues. CDR3 sequence reads: CSAMRPGGSNQPQHF. The CDR3 nucleotides read TGCAGTGCGATGAGACCCGGAGGGAGCAACCAGCCCCAGCATTTT.

This clone was recorded at least ten times. This chain connects TRBV2 to TRBJ2-1, with TRBD1 matching over 10 bases. Germline V gene sequence: CDR1 SNHLY, CDR2 FYNNEI. J was trimmed by 5 bases and V by 6 bases; bases with no gene match: 10. This CDR3 is 16 amino acids long. The CDR3 DNA reads TGTGCCAGCAGCGGTCCCGGGACAGGGGTCCACAATGAGCAGTTCTTC. Its protein product is CASSGPGTGVHNEQFF.

On this clone itself: A clone one base away is much larger, so this may be a read error. The J gene is TRBJ2-2, the V gene TRBV11-2, with 10 bases that match TRBD2. The V gene's germline CDR1 is SGHAT and CDR2 FQNNGV. The CDR3 extends over 15 amino acids. The CDR3 is CVTRHRTSGTGELFF. Here the CDR3 DNA reads TGTGTCACGCGACACCGGACTAGCGGCACCGGGGAGCTGTTTTTT.

This clone was seen repeatedly, ten times or more. V and J are TRBV5-1 and TRBJ2-1, with 8 bases identical to TRBD2. Germline V lookup: CDR1 SGHRS, CDR2 YFSETQ. The CDR3 covers 15 residues. The V segment lost 4 bases and the J segment 6 bases; nucleotides outside the gene matches: 9. This chain's CDR3 is CASSHRAGEINEQFF. In nucleotides, the CDR3 is TGCGCCAGCAGCCACAGAGCGGGAGAAATCAATGAGCAGTTCTTC.

This clone is medium-sized. J is TRBJ2-3 and V is TRBV6-1, with D tentatively TRBD2 (5 bases). Trimming pared 2 bases from V and 2 bases from J, leaving 17 bases between. The length of the CDR3 is 17 residues. Looked up from germline, CDR1 is MNHNS and CDR2 is SASEGT. CDR3 in DNA: TGTGCCAGCAGTGAAAGGCCAAGGGCGGAGGTCACAGATACGCAGTATTTT. Its translation is CASSERPRAEVTDTQYF.

This clone was picked up a small number of times. The chain couples TRBV28 to TRBJ2-7; D is unresolved. The CDR3 has 14 amino acids. Trimming took 11 bases from V and 0 from J, leaving 17 bases between them. The V gene's germline CDR1 is MDHEN and CDR2 SYDVKM. In DNA form, the CDR3 reads TGTGCCGGACGAAGGGCAGGCAGCTCCTACGAGCAGTACTTC. Protein: CAGRRAGSSYEQYF.

Worth noting for this clone: The CDR3 does not end in the conserved phenylalanine or tryptophan, so this is likely a read error. The chain uses TRBV6-1 and TRBJ2-4; 9 nucleotides line up with TRBD1. The CDR3 contains 15 residues. CDR1 is MNHNS and CDR2 is SASEGT in the germline V gene. CDR3 sequence: CASTEQGAGKNIQYL. The CDR3, as DNA: TGTGCCAGCACTGAACAGGGGGCAGGCAAAAACATTCAGTACCTC.

The J gene is TRBJ2-4, the V gene TRBV10-3; TRBD2 agrees at 10 bases. The CDR3 consists of 15 residues. Trimming removed 6 bases from V and 3 bases from J; junction bases left unmatched: 5. The germline CDR1 and CDR2 sequences are ENHRY and SYGVKD. This CDR3 is CAISTGLADKNIQYF. CDR3 bases: TGTGCCATCAGCACAGGACTAGCGGACAAAAACATTCAGTACTTC.

This clone appeared many times. This chain uses TRBV5-1 with TRBJ2-1; 10 positions agree with TRBD1. Trimming removed 3 bases from V and 7 bases from J; junction bases left unmatched: 4. CDR1 and CDR2 from the germline V gene are SGHRS and YFSETQ. CDR3 size: 14 residues. The CDR3 is CASSSGTGDNEQFF. The DNA for the CDR3 is TGCGCCAGCAGCTCCGGGACAGGGGATAATGAGCAGTTCTTC.

Only a few counts were recorded for this clone. The chain carries TRBV27 and TRBJ2-2; TRBD2 matches 9 bases. Losses at the gene ends were 2 bases for V and 7 bases for J; bases not matched to a gene: 11. Germline lookup yields CDR1 MNHEY and CDR2 SMNVEV (reference sequence). The CDR3 totals 17 residues. The CDR3 coding sequence is TGTGCCAGCAGTTTAGATGGCGGGGGGGCTTTTGGCGGGGAGCTGTTTTTT. This sequence encodes CASSLDGGGAFGGELFF.

This clone was seen ten or more times. CDR3 nucleotide sequence: TGCGCCAGCAGCTGGGCAGGGAGGGTTGCAGAGACCCAGTACTTC. Its protein product is CASSWAGRVAETQYF. This chain uses TRBV5-1 with TRBJ2-5, with 7 bases that match TRBD2. Unmatched junction bases numbered 9, after V lost 3 bases and J lost 4 bases. The CDR3 contains 15 residues. The germline V gene encodes CDR1 SGHRS and CDR2 YFSETQ.

The CDR3 protein is CSARSVSNQPQHF. CDR3 DNA: TGCAGTGCTAGGTCAGTTAGCAATCAGCCCCAGCATTTT. The rearrangement links TRBV20-1 to TRBJ1-5; D is unclear. Germline CDR1 is DFQATT and CDR2 is SNEGSKA (reference sequence). The germline V and J ends were trimmed by 3 bases and 0 bases, with 6 bases remaining between them. The CDR3 runs 13 residues.

The CDR3: CASRPGQVADTQYF. Here the CDR3 DNA reads TGTGCCAGCAGACCCGGACAGGTTGCAGATACGCAGTATTTT. V usage is TRBV28 and J usage is TRBJ2-3; TRBD1 matches 7 bases. The CDR3 sequence is 14 residues long. The trim removed 6 bases at V and 4 bases at J, leaving 7 bases unmatched. Germline CDR1 and CDR2: MDHEN and SYDVKM.

This clone was counted at least ten times. The chain carries TRBV29-1 and TRBJ2-2, with D possibly matching TRBD2 (6 bases). Germline V gene lookup returns CDR1 SQVTM and CDR2 ANQGSEA. The germline V and J ends were trimmed by 8 bases and 6 bases, with 10 bases remaining between them. The CDR3 loop spans 11 amino acids. The DNA for the CDR3 is TGCAGCACGGGGGATGCCGGGGAGCTGTTTTTT. This codes for CSTGDAGELFF.

This clone was found many times. The rearrangement uses TRBV6-1 and TRBJ2-5; 9 bases agree with TRBD1. CDR3 size: 13 residues. J gave up 3 bases and V 4 bases, and 0 bases lay outside the gene matches. CDR1 MNHNS and CDR2 SASEGT come from the germline V gene. The CDR3 is CASSGTGEETQYF. The CDR3 nucleotides read TGTGCCAGCAGTGGGACAGGGGAAGAGACCCAGTACTTC.